The 29 T cell receptor beta chains below were found in one sample sequenced in a study of CD8 T cells in ankylosing spondylitis. Study observations and caveats: Blood of patients with ankylosing spondylitis appeared to be characterized by a TCR beta motif of eight highly homologous variants.

No antigens are known for them. MiXCR, applied by TCRdb to the 5' RACE reads, yields one record per CDR3 protein. The sample includes a few hundred thousand distinct CDR3 sequences, about a sixth of them seen just once. What was sequenced was blood, either unsorted or a sorted T cell fraction (not recorded which). All receptors come from a male donor with ankylosing spondylitis.

V gene TRBV5-6 combines with J gene TRBJ2-2; 10 bases fit TRBD2. The germline V gene has CDR1 SGHDT and CDR2 YYEEEE. There are 15 residues in the CDR3. With 5 bases clipped from V and 3 bases from J, the junction kept 4 bases outside the gene matches. The CDR3, as DNA: TGTGCCAGCAGTTTAGCGGGGGGACACACCGGGGAGCTGTTTTTT. The encoded protein is CASSLAGGHTGELFF.

V and J are TRBV4-3 and TRBJ2-7; D ambiguous. V lost 1 base to trimming and J lost 3 bases, with 10 bases between them. Germline V gene lookup returns CDR1 LGHNA and CDR2 YSLEER. This CDR3 has 14 residues. CDR3 in DNA: TGCGCCAGCAGCCAAGGTTTAGGAGACTACGAGCAGTACTTC. It translates to CASSQGLGDYEQYF.

This clonotype was seen ten or more times. V and J are TRBV29-1 and TRBJ2-7, with D possibly being TRBD1 or TRBD2 (5 bases each). V dropped 5 bases and J dropped 3 bases, with 11 bases sitting between them. The germline gives CDR1 SQVTM, CDR2 ANQGSEA. The CDR3 runs to 12 residues. The CDR3 bases are TGCAGCGTTATCCGGGGCGACTACGAGCAGTACTTC. It is translated as CSVIRGDYEQYF.

The chain carries TRBV6-5 and TRBJ2-1; tentatively, D is TRBD1 (6 bases). V shed 4 bases and J shed 6 bases, with 16 bases lying between them. Germline CDR1 and CDR2: MNHEY and SVGAGI. The CDR3 runs 15 residues. CDR3: CASSFSTGLVNEQFF. The CDR3 DNA is TGTGCCAGCAGTTTTAGCACAGGGCTGGTCAATGAGCAGTTCTTC.

This clonotype was found a few times. The chain uses TRBV20-1 and TRBJ2-7; 8 bases line up with TRBD1. Trimming cost V 5 bases and J 7 bases; bases outside gene matches: 19. There are 16 residues in the CDR3. Germline loops: CDR1 DFQATT, CDR2 SNEGSKA (reference sequence). The CDR3 loop is CSAPGASGQGVLEQYF. The CDR3 DNA is TGCAGTGCTCCGGGGGCCTCCGGACAGGGTGTATTGGAGCAGTACTTC.

This clonotype appeared a few times. The gene calls are TRBV28 and TRBJ2-7, with 13 bases fitting TRBD2. The CDR3 runs 14 residues. The germline CDR1 and CDR2 sequences are MDHEN and SYDVKM. V gave up 6 bases and J gave up 4 bases; unmatched junction bases: 3. The CDR3 loop is CASRGTSGTYEQYF. The CDR3 DNA reads as TGTGCCAGCAGGGGGACTAGCGGGACGTACGAGCAGTACTTC.

This clonotype was detected many times. The rearrangement uses TRBV24-1 and TRBJ2-6, with TRBD1 matching over 10 bases. CDR1 KGHDR and CDR2 SFDVKD come from the germline V gene. This CDR3 region has 19 residues. V lost 5 bases to trimming and J lost 4 bases; unmatched junction nucleotides: 13. This chain's CDR3 is CATSVPRDRGIHGANVLTF. In DNA, the CDR3 is TGTGCCACCAGTGTCCCCCGGGACAGGGGTATACACGGGGCCAACGTCCTGACTTTC.

This chain uses TRBV5-1 with TRBJ2-6; D remains unclear. Germline V gene sequence: CDR1 SGHRS, CDR2 YFSETQ. Between the trimmed V and J ends, which lost 0 bases and 3 bases, there was a span of 7 bases. This CDR3 contains 15 residues. The CDR3 here is CASSLVGFGANVLTF. As DNA, the CDR3 is TGCGCCAGCAGCTTGGTAGGGTTTGGGGCCAACGTCCTGACTTTC.

The chain recombines TRBV15 with TRBJ1-2; possible D gene TRBD1, 6 bases. There are 15 residues in the CDR3. Between the trimmed V and J ends, which lost 2 bases and 0 bases, there was a span of 10 bases. Per germline, CDR1 LNHNV and CDR2 YYDKDF (reference sequence). The CDR3 bases are TGTGCCACCAGCAGAAACACAGGGTCTAACTATGGCTACACCTTC. It translates to CATSRNTGSNYGYTF. Complete variable domain (other parts from reference TRBV15 and TRBJ1-2): DAMVIQNPRYQVTQFGKPVTLSCSQTLNHNVMYWYQQKSSQAPKLLFHYYDKDFNNEADTPDNFQSRRPNTSFCFLDIRSPGLGDTAMYLCATSRNTGSNYGYTFGSGTRLTVV.

The rearrangement links TRBV29-1 to TRBJ2-1; 8 bases line up with TRBD2. This CDR3 is built from 16 residues. Trimming at V came to 5 bases and at J to 0 bases, leaving 9 bases not matched to a gene. The germline V gene encodes CDR1 SQVTM and CDR2 ANQGSEA. The CDR3 DNA sequence: TGCAGCGTTCCACCCGGGGGGGTACCCTCCTACAATGAGCAGTTCTTC. This translates into CSVPPGGVPSYNEQFF.

J is TRBJ1-1 and V is TRBV4-3; D remains unclear. Germline CDR1 and CDR2: LGHNA and YSLEER. Between the trimmed V and J ends, which lost 1 base and 1 base, there was a span of 7 bases. The CDR3 totals 14 residues. The CDR3 loop reads CASSQVGGNTEAFF. The DNA of the CDR3 is TGCGCCAGCAGCCAAGTAGGCGGGAACACTGAAGCTTTCTTT.

This clonotype occurred a few times. The J gene is TRBJ2-7, the V gene TRBV4-3, with D uncertain. The germline V and J ends were trimmed by 0 bases and 3 bases, with 9 bases remaining between them. This CDR3 has 14 amino acids. Germline CDR1 is LGHNA and CDR2 is YSLEER. CDR3 in amino acids: CASSQDQGHYEQYF. CDR3 sequence (DNA): TGCGCCAGCAGCCAAGATCAAGGCCACTACGAGCAGTACTTC.

J is TRBJ2-3 and V is TRBV19; D ambiguous. Trimming stripped 0 bases from V and 0 bases from J, with 7 bases between. The CDR3 has 15 amino acids. Per germline, CDR1 LNHDA and CDR2 SQIVND (reference sequence). The CDR3 DNA is TGTGCCAGTAGTATAGACGGGTACAGCACAGATACGCAGTATTTT. Its translation is CASSIDGYSTDTQYF.

V and J are TRBV27 and TRBJ2-3; D possibly corresponds to TRBD2 (7 bases). The ends were cut back, 4 bases at V and 4 bases at J, with 15 bases in the middle. The CDR3 contains 15 residues. Per germline, CDR1 MNHEY and CDR2 SMNVEV (reference sequence). CDR3 in amino acids: CASSYREGLPDTQYF. As DNA, the CDR3 is TGTGCCAGCAGTTACAGGGAGGGTCTCCCAGATACGCAGTATTTT.

This clonotype was detected many times. The chain links TRBV20-1 to TRBJ2-1; D is uncertain. This CDR3 has 12 amino acids. Trimming shortened V by 5 bases and J by 8 bases, and 13 bases separated the two germline ends. Germline loops: CDR1 DFQATT, CDR2 SNEGSKA (reference sequence). The CDR3 sequence is CSAGPADHEQFF. The CDR3, as DNA: TGCAGTGCTGGCCCGGCCGACCATGAGCAGTTCTTC.

The chain links TRBV27 to TRBJ2-7, with TRBD2 identical over 12 bases. Looked up from germline, CDR1 is MNHEY and CDR2 is SMNVEV (reference sequence). V lost 9 bases to trimming and J lost 7 bases; unmatched junction nucleotides: 10. The CDR3 is 14 amino acids. The CDR3 DNA reads as TGTGCCAGTCAGACTAGCGGGAGTCTGAGGGAGCAGTACTTC. This gives the protein CASQTSGSLREQYF.

The chain has TRBV24-1 and TRBJ2-3; no clear D. The CDR3 covers 14 residues. V lost 4 bases, J lost 0 bases, and 7 bases lay in between. CDR1 is KGHDR and CDR2 is SFDVKD in the germline V gene. CDR3 loop: CATSDTVSTDTQYF. The CDR3 bases are TGTGCCACCAGTGACACGGTGAGCACAGATACGCAGTATTTT.

The rearrangement links TRBV29-1 to TRBJ2-1; possibly TRBD1 for D (5 bases). From germline, CDR1 is SQVTM and CDR2 ANQGSEA. This CDR3 is built from 14 residues. V shed 4 bases and J shed 0 bases, with 10 bases lying between them. The CDR3 DNA reads TGCAGCGTTGCAGGGCGGAGCTCCTACAATGAGCAGTTCTTC. Translated, it gives CSVAGRSSYNEQFF.

This clonotype has a handful of counts. The V and J genes are TRBV24-1 and TRBJ2-1; maybe TRBD2 (6 bases). The CDR3 is 16 amino acids. Germline lookup yields CDR1 KGHDR and CDR2 SFDVKD. The V gene lost 4 bases and the J gene lost 5 bases, with 17 bases spanning the gap. CDR3 sequence: CATSDPWGGDHNEQFF. CDR3 coding DNA: TGTGCCACCAGTGACCCATGGGGCGGGGACCACAATGAGCAGTTCTTC.

This clonotype was found many times. The J gene is TRBJ2-1, the V gene TRBV20-1; the match to TRBD2 covers 7 bases. The length of the CDR3 is 12 residues. Per germline, CDR1 DFQATT and CDR2 SNEGSKA (reference sequence). V lost 5 bases to trimming and J lost 6 bases; unmatched junction nucleotides: 4. The CDR3 DNA reads TGCAGTGCTGCGGGACTATTCAATGAGCAGTTCTTC. Protein: CSAAGLFNEQFF.

This clonotype was found a few times. This chain uses TRBV12-3 or TRBV12-4 with TRBJ2-1; 10 bases map to TRBD2. The trim removed 4 bases at V and 2 bases at J, leaving 5 bases unmatched. This CDR3 is 16 amino acids long. The DNA of the CDR3 is TGTGCCAGCAGTTCACCGGGACTAGCGACCTACAATGAGCAGTTCTTC. Protein sequence: CASSSPGLATYNEQFF.

This clonotype has a handful of counts. The chain carries TRBV29-1 and TRBJ2-7; D not certain. V dropped 0 bases and J dropped 3 bases, with 12 bases sitting between them. Germline CDR1 is SQVTM and CDR2 is ANQGSEA. This CDR3 comprises 14 residues. The CDR3 sequence: CSVEDTGEGYEQYF. The CDR3 DNA follows: TGCAGCGTTGAAGATACTGGGGAAGGCTACGAGCAGTACTTC.

This clonotype has just a few counts. V gene TRBV20-1 combines with J gene TRBJ2-1; perhaps TRBD1 as D (6 bases). The length of the CDR3 is 18 residues. Germline V gene lookup returns CDR1 DFQATT and CDR2 SNEGSKA (reference sequence). V lost 1 base and J 0 bases, leaving 19 bases between the germline ends. The CDR3 loop reads CSARAPSGTRPSYNEQFF. The CDR3 DNA reads as TGCAGTGCTAGAGCGCCGTCCGGGACACGGCCCTCCTACAATGAGCAGTTCTTC.

This clonotype has only a few counts. This chain connects TRBV27 to TRBJ1-5, with no clear D. V was pared by 5 bases and J by 4 bases, with 6 bases between. CDR1 is MNHEY and CDR2 is SMNVEV in the germline V gene (reference sequence). The CDR3 runs to 12 residues. CDR3 residues: CASSPLNQPQHF. In DNA, the CDR3 is TGTGCCAGCAGTCCTCTGAATCAGCCCCAGCATTTT.

This chain joins TRBV28 and TRBJ1-5; 8 bases are a match to TRBD1. V lost 2 bases, J lost 1 base, and 1 base stayed unmatched. Germline CDR1 reads MDHEN; CDR2 reads SYDVKM. This CDR3 has 15 residues. CDR3 loop: CASSLQGASNQPQHF. The DNA of the CDR3 is TGTGCCAGCAGTTTACAGGGGGCCAGCAATCAGCCCCAGCATTTT.

The gene calls are TRBV27 and TRBJ2-7, with D maybe TRBD1 (5 bases). The CDR3 runs 14 residues. From germline, CDR1 is MNHEY and CDR2 SMNVEV (reference sequence). V lost 3 bases and J lost 2, with 11 bases in between. This chain's CDR3 is CASSFTVDTYEQYF. The CDR3 bases are TGTGCCAGCAGTTTCACAGTGGACACCTACGAGCAGTACTTC.

The genes are TRBV20-1 and TRBJ2-7; TRBD2 matches 11 bases. The CDR3 runs 15 residues. CDR1 is DFQATT and CDR2 is SNEGSKA in the germline V gene (reference sequence). V trimming: 3 bases; J trimming: 4 bases; junction bases outside the gene matches: 8. The CDR3 DNA reads as TGCAGTGCTAGTCGGGTAGCGGGAGGGATATACGAGCAGTACTTC. It encodes CSASRVAGGIYEQYF.

This clonotype occurred a few times. The chain links TRBV7-3 to TRBJ2-2, with D possibly TRBD2 on 6 matching bases. Trimming stripped 2 bases from V and 0 bases from J, with 13 bases between. This CDR3 contains 17 residues. Germline CDR1 is SGHTA and CDR2 is FQGTGA. This CDR3 reads CASSLGGSGSNTGELFF. The CDR3, as DNA: TGTGCCAGCAGCTTAGGAGGTAGCGGATCGAACACCGGGGAGCTGTTTTTT.

The gene calls are TRBV2 and TRBJ1-5; D gene ambiguous. The V end was cut by 3 bases, the J end by 3 bases, with 9 bases between. CDR3 length equals 14 residues. Germline V gene sequence: CDR1 SNHLY, CDR2 FYNNEI. The CDR3 coding sequence is TGTGCCAGCAGTGACGCGCAGATCAATCAGCCCCAGCATTTT. Its protein product is CASSDAQINQPQHF.